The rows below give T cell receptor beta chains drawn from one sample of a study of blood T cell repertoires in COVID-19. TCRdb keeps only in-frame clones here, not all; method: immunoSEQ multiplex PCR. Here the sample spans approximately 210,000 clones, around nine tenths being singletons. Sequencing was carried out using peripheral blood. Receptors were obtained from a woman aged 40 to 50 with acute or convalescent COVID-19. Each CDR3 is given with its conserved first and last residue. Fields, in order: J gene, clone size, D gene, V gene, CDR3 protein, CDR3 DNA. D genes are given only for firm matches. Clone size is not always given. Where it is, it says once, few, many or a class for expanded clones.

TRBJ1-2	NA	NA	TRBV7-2	CASSFQPSSYGYTF	TGTGCCAGCAGCTTCCAGCCTAGCTCCTATGGCTACACCTTC
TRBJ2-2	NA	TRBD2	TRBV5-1	CASSLIGTSETGELFF	TGCGCCAGCAGCTTGATAGGGACTAGCGAGACCGGGGAGCTGTTTTTT
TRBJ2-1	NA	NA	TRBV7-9	CASSSSGGSFYNEQFF	TGTGCCAGCAGCTCGAGCGGTGGGAGCTTCTACAATGAGCAGTTCTTC
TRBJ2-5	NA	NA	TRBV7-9	CASSLPPGQKQETQYF	TGTGCCAGCAGCTTGCCCCCGGGACAAAAACAAGAGACCCAGTACTTC
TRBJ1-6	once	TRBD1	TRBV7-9	CASSYPTGGFSPLHF	TGTGCCAGCAGCTACCCGACAGGGGGCTTTTCACCCCTCCACTTT
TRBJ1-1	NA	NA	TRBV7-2	CASSLLSAGTEAFF	TGTGCCAGCAGCTTATTATCGGCAGGGACTGAAGCTTTCTTT
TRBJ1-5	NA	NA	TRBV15	CATSRDQQGGVGNQPQHF	TGTGCCACCAGCAGAGATCAGCAGGGTGGGGTGGGAAATCAGCCCCAGCATTTT
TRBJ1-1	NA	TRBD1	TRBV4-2	CASSQGRGLGNTEAFF	TGTGCCAGCAGCCAAGGGAGGGGGCTGGGGAACACTGAAGCTTTCTTT
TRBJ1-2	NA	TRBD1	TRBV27	CASRDRGRHYGYTF	TGTGCCAGCAGAGACAGGGGGCGCCACTATGGCTACACCTTC
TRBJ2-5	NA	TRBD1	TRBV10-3	CAISARGPGETQYF	TGTGCCATCAGTGCAAGGGGGCCGGGAGAGACCCAGTACTTC
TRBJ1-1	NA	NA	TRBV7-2	CASSLRRFVGIETEAFF	TGTGCCAGCAGCTTAAGGAGGTTTGTGGGGATTGAAACTGAAGCTTTCTTT
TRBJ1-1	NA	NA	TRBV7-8	CASSLDRDDLEAFF	TGTGCCAGCAGCTTAGACAGAGACGATCTTGAAGCTTTCTTT
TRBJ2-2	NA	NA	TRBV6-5	CASSRRVGTGELFF	TGTGCCAGCAGTAGAAGAGTTGGTACCGGGGAGCTGTTTTTT
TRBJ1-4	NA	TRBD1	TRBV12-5	CASLDRGDEKLFF	TGTGCTAGTTTGGACAGGGGAGATGAAAAACTGTTTTTT
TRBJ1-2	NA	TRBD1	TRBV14	CASREQGTVYGYTF	TGTGCCAGCAGAGAACAGGGGACGGTATATGGCTACACCTTC
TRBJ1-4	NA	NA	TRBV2	CASRQEGGGEKLFF	TGTGCCAGCAGGCAGGAGGGTGGGGGTGAAAAACTGTTTTTT
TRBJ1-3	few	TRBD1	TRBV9	CASSVEGAGGNTIYF	TGTGCCAGCAGCGTAGAGGGGGCGGGCGGAAACACCATATATTTT
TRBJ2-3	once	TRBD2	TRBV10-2	CASSESNGGGTDTQYF	TGCGCCAGCAGTGAGTCGAACGGGGGGGGCACAGATACGCAGTATTTT
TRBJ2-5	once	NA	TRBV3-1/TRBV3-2	CASSQDPGAGTQYF	TGTGCCAGCAGCCAAGATCCAGGGGCTGGGACCCAGTACTTC
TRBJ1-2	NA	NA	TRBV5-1	CASSLAGGEANYGYTF	TGCGCCAGCAGCTTGGCCGGGGGTGAAGCTAACTATGGCTACACCTTC
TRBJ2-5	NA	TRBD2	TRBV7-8	CASSQGLAGVIQETQYF	TGTGCCAGCAGCCAGGGACTAGCGGGGGTTATACAAGAGACCCAGTACTTC